The rows below give T cell receptor beta chains drawn from one sample of a study of brain T cells in children with intractable seizures. TCRdb's copy holds only in-frame clones and misses some; the assay was immunoSEQ multiplex PCR. This repertoire shows about 340,000 clones, 93% found once; its top ten account for about 6%. The material was peripheral blood, obtained more than 4 months after surgery. The receptors were gathered from a boy less than two years old with tuberous sclerosis and intractable seizures. The CDR3 runs from the conserved cysteine through the conserved F or W. Each record gives: V gene, D gene, J gene, clone size, CDR3 DNA, CDR3 protein. A D gene is named only where the DNA matches it firmly. For some rows the clone size is stated as once, few or many, or as a class when expanded; others skip it.

TRBV19	.	TRBJ1-1	.	TGTGCCAGTAGTTTCCTGACAGTGAACACTGAAGCTTTCTTT	CASSFLTVNTEAFF
TRBV6-1	TRBD2	TRBJ2-5	.	TGTGCCAGCAGTGAAAAGGGCCGACTAGCTGAAGAGACCCAGTACTTC	CASSEKGRLAEETQYF
TRBV20-1	TRBD2	TRBJ2-5	.	TGCAGTGCTAGTAGCCTAGCGGGGGGGCTTGGGGAGACCCAGTACTTC	CSASSLAGGLGETQYF
TRBV5-1	TRBD2	TRBJ2-1	.	TGCGCCAGCAGCTATACCCGCGGGGGGAATGAGCAGTTCTTC	CASSYTRGGNEQFF
TRBV29-1	.	TRBJ2-2	.	TGCAGCGTTGCCTGGGACGGAGACACCGGGGAGCTGTTTTTT	CSVAWDGDTGELFF
TRBV5-6	TRBD1	TRBJ1-2	.	TGTGCCAGCAGCCTAGGGACAGCCCTCTATGGCTACACCTTC	CASSLGTALYGYTF
TRBV6-5	.	TRBJ1-5	few	TGTGCCAGCAGCCCGCGGGGGGCGAGCAATCAGCCCCAGCATTTT	CASSPRGASNQPQHF
TRBV12-3/TRBV12-4	.	TRBJ1-2	.	TGTGCCACCCTTCGGGGGGTTGGGTATGGCTACACCTTC	CATLRGVGYGYTF
TRBV3-1/TRBV3-2	.	TRBJ1-2	.	TGTGCCAGCAGCCAACCGGGACGGGTTATGGGCTACACCTTC	CASSQPGRVMGYTF
TRBV19	TRBD1	TRBJ2-2	once	TGTGCCAGTAGTATGGGACAGGGGAACACCGGGGAGCTGTTTTTT	CASSMGQGNTGELFF
TRBV27	.	TRBJ1-2	.	TGTGCCAGCAGTTTATCGGGCGGGGGCGCGTTCTATGGCTACACCTTC	CASSLSGGGAFYGYTF
TRBV18	TRBD1	TRBJ2-7	.	TGTGCCAGCTCATTCGAGACAGGGACCACCTACGAGCAGTACTTC	CASSFETGTTYEQYF
TRBV30	TRBD1	TRBJ1-1	few	TGTGCCTGGGGACAGGGCTTCCCTGAAGCTTTCTTT	CAWGQGFPEAFF
TRBV28	TRBD1	TRBJ1-3	.	TGTGCCAGCAGTTCCCAGGGGGCAGGAGGAAACACCATATATTTT	CASSSQGAGGNTIYF
TRBV19	TRBD1	TRBJ1-2	.	TGTGCCAGTAGTATAGGGAGTATCAGGGGGCGTAACTATGGCTACACCTTC	CASSIGSIRGRNYGYTF
TRBV7-2	.	TRBJ2-7	.	TGTGCCAGCAGCCTTAAGCGGGGACAGTTCTACGAGCAGTACTTC	CASSLKRGQFYEQYF
TRBV18	.	TRBJ2-7	.	TGTGCCAGCTCACGCGGGGACCTCTACGAGCAGTACTTC	CASSRGDLYEQYF
TRBV19	TRBD1	TRBJ1-2	.	TGTGCCAGTCGAATGGGACCGACAGGGGTCTATGGCTACACCTTC	CASRMGPTGVYGYTF
TRBV9	.	TRBJ2-3	.	TGTGCCAGCAGCGTCGAGTTCACAGATACGCAGTATTTT	CASSVEFTDTQYF
TRBV5-5	.	TRBJ1-4	.	TGTGCCAGCAGCCATGACAGTTCCTCTTCCGAAAAACTGTTTTTT	CASSHDSSSSEKLFF
TRBV19	.	TRBJ1-1	.	TGTGCCAGTAGTAGAGAGACGGCGAACACTGAAGCTTTCTTT	CASSRETANTEAFF
TRBV7-9	TRBD2	TRBJ2-1	.	TGTGCCAGCAGCTTACAGCGGGAGGCCAATGAGCAGTTCTTC	CASSLQREANEQFF
TRBV9	.	TRBJ2-7	.	TGTGCCACCGAATTCCGGGGCCTCCAGGTCTTC	CATEFRGLQVF
TRBV15	TRBD1	TRBJ1-1	.	TGTGCCACCAGCAGGGGACAGATACTGAACACTGAAGCTTTCTTT	CATSRGQILNTEAFF
TRBV11-2	.	TRBJ1-4	once	TGTGCCAGCAGCTTAGCCGGGGGGGATAGGGAAAAACTGTTTTTT	CASSLAGGDREKLFF
TRBV30	.	TRBJ1-2	.	TGTGCCTGGGGCCTAAACTATGGCTACACCTTC	CAWGLNYGYTF
TRBV10-1	TRBD2	TRBJ2-2	.	TGCGCCAGCAGTGAGAATCTAGCGGGAGAGTGGAACACCGGGGAGCTGTTTTTT	CASSENLAGEWNTGELFF
TRBV13	.	TRBJ1-1	.	TGTGCCAGCAGCTTAGAGGCAGGACCGAACACTGAAGCTTTCTTT	CASSLEAGPNTEAFF
TRBV5-4	TRBD1	TRBJ2-7	.	TGTGCCAGCAGCCGAGGACAGGGAAGCTCCTACGAGCAGTACTTC	CASSRGQGSSYEQYF